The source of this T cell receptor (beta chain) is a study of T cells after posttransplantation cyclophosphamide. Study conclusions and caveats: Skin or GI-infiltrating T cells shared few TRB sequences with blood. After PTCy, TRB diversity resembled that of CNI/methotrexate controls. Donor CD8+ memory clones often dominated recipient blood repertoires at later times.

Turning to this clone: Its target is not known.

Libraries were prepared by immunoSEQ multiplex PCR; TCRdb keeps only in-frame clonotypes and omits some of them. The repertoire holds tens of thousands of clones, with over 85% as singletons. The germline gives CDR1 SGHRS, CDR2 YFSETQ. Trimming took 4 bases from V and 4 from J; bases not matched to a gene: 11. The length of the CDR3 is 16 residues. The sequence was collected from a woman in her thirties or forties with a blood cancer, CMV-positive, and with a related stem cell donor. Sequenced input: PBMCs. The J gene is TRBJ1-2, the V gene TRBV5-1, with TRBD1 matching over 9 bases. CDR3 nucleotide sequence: TGCGCCAGCAGCCAAGACGGGACAGGGAAAATCTATGGCTACACCTTC. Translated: CASSQDGTGKIYGYTF.